The 27 T cell receptor beta chains reported below all come from one sample, sequenced in a study of low-dose radiotherapy and immunotherapy resistance in tumors. TRAV- and TRBV-specific primers, spanning alpha and beta chains, primed first-strand cDNA. For amplifying TCRs, the PCR ran for approximately 18 cycles with Phusion, which was used together with a constant-region primer and the adapter on the V primers. TCRdb fed the reads into MiXCR, producing one record per CDR3 protein. The sample holds 70,000 to 90,000 distinct CDR3 sequences, roughly 19% seen once. Noted time point: before trial treatment. Sequenced here: PBMCs, sampled before treatment. Receptor source: a male donor with prostate cancer.

At least ten counts were recorded for this clonotype. V and J are TRBV20-1 and TRBJ2-4, with 7 nucleotides matching TRBD2. CDR1 is DFQATT and CDR2 is SNEGSKA in the germline V gene (reference sequence). V lost 0 bases and J lost 0; bases outside the gene matches: 8. The CDR3 sequence is 17 residues long. The DNA for the CDR3 is TGCAGTGCTAGAGAAGGGGCGGGAGCGCTAGCCAAAAACATTCAGTACTTC. Residues: CSAREGAGALAKNIQYF.

This clonotype occurred many times. The chain carries TRBV6-2 or TRBV6-3 and TRBJ1-5, with 10 nucleotides matching TRBD1. There are 14 residues in the CDR3. Losses at the gene ends were 5 bases for V and 7 bases for J; bases not matched to a gene: 5. Per the germline V gene, CDR1 is MNHEY and CDR2 is SVGEGT. The CDR3 is CASSTGTGEQPQHF. For the CDR3, the DNA is TGTGCCAGCAGTACAGGGACAGGGGAACAGCCCCAGCATTTT.

This clonotype was found many times. J is TRBJ1-6 and V is TRBV7-9, with D possibly matching TRBD1 (6 bases). The CDR3 sequence is 14 residues long. V lost 5 bases, J lost 5 bases, and 10 bases lay in between. Germline V gene lookup returns CDR1 SEHNR and CDR2 FQNEAQ (reference sequence). DNA for the CDR3: TGTGCCAGCAGCCGGGACACGAATAATTCACCCCTCCACTTT. Its protein is CASSRDTNNSPLHF. Full variable domain (outside the CDR3, taken from reference TRBV7-9 and TRBJ1-6): DTGVSQNPRHKITKRGQNVTFRCDPISEHNRLYWYRQTLGQGPEFLTYFQNEAQLEKSRLLSDRFSAERPKGSFSTLEIQRTEQGDSAMYLCASSRDTNNSPLHFGNGTRLTVT.

In its sample, this clonotype was seen many times. The chain links TRBV6-6 to TRBJ2-5; D possibly uses TRBD1 or TRBD2 (6 bases each). Germline V lookup: CDR1 MNHNY, CDR2 SVGAGI (reference sequence). V gave up 0 bases and J gave up 5 bases, with 10 bases separating them. This CDR3 is built from 14 residues. This CDR3 is CASSYSGGRETQYF. In DNA, the CDR3 is TGTGCCAGCAGTTACTCGGGGGGCCGGGAGACCCAGTACTTC.

This clonotype has ten or more counts. The chain uses TRBV27 and TRBJ2-1, with 7 bases fitting TRBD2. The CDR3 contains 14 residues. Germline trimming cut 4 bases from V and 8 bases from J; bases unmatched to any gene: 8. Germline-derived CDR1 and CDR2 are MNHEY and SMNVEV (reference sequence). DNA of the CDR3: TGTGCCAGCAGTTCGACCAGGGAGGGCTATGAGCAGTTCTTC. It is translated as CASSSTREGYEQFF.

Many counts were recorded for this clonotype. The CDR3 DNA sequence: TGCGCCAGCAGCCGCGGGGAGGGCACAGATACGCAGTATTTT. Translating it yields CASSRGEGTDTQYF. The rearrangement links TRBV5-1 to TRBJ2-3, with a tentative D call TRBD2 (6 bases). V gave up 4 bases and J gave up 1 base, with 10 bases separating them. The length of the CDR3 is 14 residues. Germline-derived CDR1 and CDR2 are SGHRS and YFSETQ.

This clonotype appeared many times. The chain links TRBV11-2 to TRBJ2-3, with D hard to call. This CDR3 has 16 amino acids. V lost 5 bases and J 1 base, leaving 16 bases between the germline ends. Germline CDR1 SGHAT, CDR2 FQNNGV. This CDR3 is CASSPPASPRTDTQYF. CDR3 in DNA: TGTGCCAGCAGCCCCCCCGCCTCGCCGCGCACAGATACGCAGTATTTT.

The chain is built from TRBV6-8 and TRBJ2-3; perhaps TRBD1 as D (5 bases). Germline V gene lookup returns CDR1 MNHGY and CDR2 SAAAGT. V lost 4 bases and J lost 4, with 12 bases in between. The CDR3 is made up of 14 amino acids. The CDR3 spells CASSLVSGSDTQYF. The CDR3 DNA follows: TGTGCCAGCAGTTTAGTCTCAGGGTCAGATACGCAGTATTTT.

This clonotype was counted many times. The gene calls are TRBV5-1 and TRBJ2-3; 8 bases align to TRBD2. This CDR3 region has 16 residues. Trimming at V came to 4 bases and at J to 2 bases, leaving 9 bases not matched to a gene. Germline CDR1 reads SGHRS; CDR2 reads YFSETQ. Written as DNA, the CDR3 is TGCGCCAGCAGCAGACCGGGGGGGTCAGACACAGATACGCAGTATTTT. Its protein is CASSRPGGSDTDTQYF.

This sequence joins TRBV5-3 and TRBJ2-6; the D is unclear. TRBV5-3 is an ORF, with its function uncertain. There are 15 residues in the CDR3. Deletions cut 9 bases from V and 0 bases from J, with 13 bases between. This CDR3 is CATRPTYSGANVLTF. The CDR3 coding sequence is TGTGCCACCAGACCCACCTACTCTGGGGCCAACGTCCTGACTTTC.

The sample holds many counts of this clonotype. The J gene is TRBJ2-3, the V gene TRBV5-1, with D perhaps TRBD1 (5 bases). Trimming took 0 bases from V and 1 from J, leaving 6 bases between them. The CDR3 is made up of 14 amino acids. Germline V gene lookup returns CDR1 SGHRS and CDR2 YFSETQ. DNA for the CDR3: TGCGCCAGCAGCTTGGAGGGGCGCACAGATACGCAGTATTTT. This encodes CASSLEGRTDTQYF.

This clonotype was counted at least ten times. This chain joins TRBV6-6 and TRBJ1-6; 7 bases fit TRBD1. The CDR3 contains 13 residues. The V gene's germline CDR1 is MNHNY and CDR2 SVGAGI (reference sequence). The V and J ends lost 1 base and 14 bases, in that order; junction bases with no gene match: 5. Here the CDR3 DNA reads TGTGCCAGCAGTTACTACCCGGACAGGTCCCTCCACTTT. Translating gives CASSYYPDRSLHF.

This clonotype was recorded many times. The chain combines TRBV5-1 with TRBJ1-6; weak D call: TRBD1 (6 bases). The CDR3 runs to 17 residues. Trimming cost V 3 bases and J 0 bases, with 13 bases left between them. Germline V gene lookup returns CDR1 SGHRS and CDR2 YFSETQ. CDR3 in DNA: TGCGCCAGCAGCTGGACAGAACTAAGCTCCTATAATTCACCCCTCCACTTT. Protein sequence: CASSWTELSSYNSPLHF.

Many counts were recorded for this clonotype. This chain links TRBV6-2 or TRBV6-3 with TRBJ1-1, with a possible D match to TRBD1 (6 bases). CDR1 and CDR2 from the germline V gene are MNHEY and SVGEGT. This CDR3 has 15 residues. With 7 bases removed from V and 1 base from J, the gap between germline ends came to 16 bases. The CDR3 loop is CASTRGGATNTEAFF. CDR3 nucleotide sequence: TGTGCCAGCACCCGTGGGGGGGCTACGAACACTGAAGCTTTCTTT.

With regard to this clonotype: Germline is not matched at one junction end, which may reflect a read error. This sequence joins TRBV6-5 and TRBJ2-7, with 12 bases fitting TRBD1. The V gene's germline CDR1 is MNHEY and CDR2 SVGAGI. The CDR3 sequence is 13 residues long. The CDR3 here is CACRGQGADEQYF. For the CDR3, the DNA is TGTGCCTGCAGGGGACAGGGGGCCGATGAGCAGTACTTC.

In this sample, this clonotype turned up many times. V is TRBV3-1 and J is TRBJ2-3; TRBD2 matches 7 bases. Germline V lookup: CDR1 LGHDT, CDR2 YNNKEL (reference sequence). Trimming cost V 0 bases and J 2 bases; bases outside gene matches: 8. The CDR3 spans 17 residues. The CDR3 region is CASSQEPPGGNTDTQYF. CDR3 sequence (DNA): TGTGCCAGCAGCCAAGAGCCGCCGGGGGGAAACACAGATACGCAGTATTTT.

This clonotype has a count of ten or more. The chain combines TRBV6-2 or TRBV6-3 with TRBJ1-6; 10 nucleotides agree with TRBD1. Unmatched junction bases numbered 4, after V lost 6 bases and J lost 8 bases. The germline V gene encodes CDR1 MNHEY and CDR2 SVGEGT. The CDR3 is 14 amino acids. The CDR3 reads CASSGDRGDSPLHF. In DNA, the CDR3 is TGTGCCAGCAGCGGGGACAGGGGTGATTCACCCCTCCACTTT.

This clonotype appeared many times. This chain uses TRBV5-1 with TRBJ1-1, with D unclear. V lost 1 base to trimming and J lost 5 bases, with 15 bases between them. CDR1 and CDR2 (germline): SGHRS, YFSETQ. The CDR3 totals 15 residues. The CDR3: CASSLRAEGPTEAFF. The DNA for the CDR3 is TGCGCCAGCAGCTTGCGGGCAGAGGGCCCGACTGAAGCTTTCTTT.

This clonotype was recorded at least ten times. The J gene is TRBJ2-7, the V gene TRBV20-1; no reliable D call. CDR3 size: 13 residues. Trimming stripped 3 bases from V and 0 bases from J, with 9 bases between. Germline V CDR1 and CDR2: DFQATT, SNEGSKA (reference sequence). DNA of the CDR3: TGCAGTGCTAGCGCGACATTCTCCTACGAGCAGTACTTC. Residues: CSASATFSYEQYF.

This clonotype has a count of ten or more. J is TRBJ1-2 and V is TRBV4-1; tentatively, D is TRBD1 (6 bases). Trimming left V 2 bases short and J 6 bases short, with 13 bases between. This CDR3 has 14 residues. From germline, CDR1 is MGHRA and CDR2 YSYEKL. This CDR3 is CASSQRGGQHGYTF. CDR3 nucleotides: TGCGCCAGCAGCCAAAGAGGCGGACAGCATGGCTACACCTTC.

This clonotype was counted ten times or more. The gene calls are TRBV7-2 and TRBJ2-1, with TRBD2 as a possible D gene (5 bases). V lost 5 bases, J lost 0 bases, and 14 bases lay in between. The germline V gene encodes CDR1 SGHTA and CDR2 FQGNSA. The CDR3 extends over 16 amino acids. CDR3 in DNA: TGTGCCAGCAGCCTGCGTCCGGGGAACTCCTACAATGAGCAGTTCTTC. It encodes CASSLRPGNSYNEQFF.

The table lists this clonotype with many counts. The rearrangement uses TRBV29-1 and TRBJ2-5, with 12 bases aligning to TRBD2. The germline gives CDR1 SQVTM, CDR2 ANQGSEA. With 5 bases clipped from V and 4 bases from J, the junction kept 8 bases outside the gene matches. The CDR3 extends over 15 amino acids. DNA of the CDR3: TGCAGCGTTTTCCGACTAGCGGGGGCCCCAGAGACCCAGTACTTC. It yields the protein CSVFRLAGAPETQYF.

Turning to this clonotype: This likely stems from a read error, as it lies one base from a far larger clone. This rearrangement joins TRBV2 to TRBJ2-7; D unclear. V gave up 6 bases and J gave up 7 bases, with 13 bases separating them. The germline gives CDR1 SNHLY, CDR2 FYNNEI. The CDR3 extends over 12 amino acids. The CDR3, as DNA: TGTGCCAGCAGAGATACCTACAATGAGCAGTACTTC. Translating gives CASRDTYNEQYF.

The sample holds many counts of this clonotype. This chain links TRBV20-1 with TRBJ2-3; 9 nucleotides align to TRBD1. Unmatched junction bases numbered 1, after V lost 1 base and J lost 2 bases. The germline V gene encodes CDR1 DFQATT and CDR2 SNEGSKA (reference sequence). CDR3 size: 14 residues. The CDR3 DNA follows: TGCAGTGCTAGAGGGACAGGGGACACAGATACGCAGTATTTT. Amino acids: CSARGTGDTDTQYF.

This clonotype was recorded a few times. This chain uses TRBV6-2 or TRBV6-3 with TRBJ1-4, with a tentative D call TRBD1 (5 bases). Trimming took 2 bases from V and 5 from J, leaving 12 bases between them. This CDR3 is built from 15 residues. Germline V lookup: CDR1 MNHEY, CDR2 SVGEGT. CDR3 in amino acids: CASSYAGGGNEKLFF. CDR3 in DNA: TGTGCCAGCAGTTACGCCGGGGGGGGAAATGAAAAACTGTTTTTT.

This clonotype was counted many times. The CDR3 reads CASSEGQAPDTQYF. DNA of the CDR3: TGTGCCAGTAGTGAAGGACAGGCCCCAGATACGCAGTATTTT. The rearrangement joins TRBV19 to TRBJ2-3, with TRBD1 matching over 7 bases. V lost 5 bases, J lost 4 bases, and 6 bases stayed unmatched. The CDR3 totals 14 residues. The germline V gene encodes CDR1 LNHDA and CDR2 SQIVND (reference sequence).

This chain uses TRBV5-1 with TRBJ2-3; D perhaps matches TRBD2 (5 bases). The V end was cut by 3 bases, the J end by 1 base, with 15 bases between. The CDR3 sequence is 16 residues long. Per germline, CDR1 SGHRS and CDR2 YFSETQ. The CDR3 DNA reads TGCGCCAGCAGCTCTGGAAGGGTGCGGGGCACAGATACGCAGTATTTT. The encoded protein is CASSSGRVRGTDTQYF.